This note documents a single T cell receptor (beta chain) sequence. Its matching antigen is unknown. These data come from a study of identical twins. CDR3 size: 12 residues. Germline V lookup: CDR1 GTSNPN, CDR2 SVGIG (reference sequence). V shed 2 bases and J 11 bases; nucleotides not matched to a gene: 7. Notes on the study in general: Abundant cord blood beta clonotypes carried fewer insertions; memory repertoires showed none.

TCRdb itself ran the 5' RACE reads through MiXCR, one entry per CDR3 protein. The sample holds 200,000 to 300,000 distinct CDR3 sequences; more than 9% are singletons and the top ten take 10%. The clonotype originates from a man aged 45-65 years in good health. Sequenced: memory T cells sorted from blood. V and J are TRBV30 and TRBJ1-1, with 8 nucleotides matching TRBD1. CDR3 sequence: CAWSPRTGPAFF. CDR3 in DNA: TGTGCCTGGAGTCCACGGACAGGGCCGGCTTTCTTT. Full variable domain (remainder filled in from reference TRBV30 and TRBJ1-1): SQTIHQWPATLVQPVGSPLSLECTVEGTSNPNLYWYRQAAGRGLQLLFYSVGIGQISSEVPQNLSASRPQDRQFILSSKKLLLSDSGFYLCAWSPRTGPAFFGQGTRLTVV.